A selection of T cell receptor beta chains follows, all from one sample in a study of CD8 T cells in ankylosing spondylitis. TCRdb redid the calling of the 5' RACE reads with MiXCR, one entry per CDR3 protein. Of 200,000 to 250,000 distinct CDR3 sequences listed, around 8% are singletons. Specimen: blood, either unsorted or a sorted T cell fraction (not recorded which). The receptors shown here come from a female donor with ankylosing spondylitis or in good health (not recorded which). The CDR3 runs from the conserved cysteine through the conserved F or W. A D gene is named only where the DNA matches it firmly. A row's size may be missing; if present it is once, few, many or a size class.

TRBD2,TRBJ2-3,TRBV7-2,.,CASSLVGGANRDTQYF,TGTGCCAGCAGCTTAGTCGGGGGGGCGAACCGAGATACGCAGTATTTT
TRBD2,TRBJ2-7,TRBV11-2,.,CASSLGHGTRNYEQYF,TGTGCCAGCAGCTTAGGTCACGGGACTAGGAACTACGAGCAGTACTTC
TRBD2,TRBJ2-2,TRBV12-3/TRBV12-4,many,CASSWGYGLAGAGGELFF,TGTGCCAGCAGTTGGGGGTACGGACTAGCGGGAGCTGGCGGGGAGCTGTTTTTT
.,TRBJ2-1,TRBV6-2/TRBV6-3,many,CASSYSISYNEQFF,TGTGCCAGCAGTTACTCGATCTCATACAATGAGCAGTTCTTC
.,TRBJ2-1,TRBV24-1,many,CATSDLSLGHEQFF,TGTGCCACCAGTGATTTGAGCCTAGGCCATGAGCAGTTCTTC
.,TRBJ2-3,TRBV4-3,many,CASSQDVARGDTQYF,TGCGCCAGCAGCCAAGATGTGGCTCGTGGGGATACGCAGTATTTT
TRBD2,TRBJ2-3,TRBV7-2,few,CASSFSGQGGQDTQYF,TGTGCCAGCAGCTTTTCCGGTCAGGGAGGGCAAGATACGCAGTATTTT
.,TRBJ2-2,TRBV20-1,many,CSASMLRSDTGELFF,TGCAGTGCTAGTATGCTTCGATCGGACACCGGGGAGCTGTTTTTT
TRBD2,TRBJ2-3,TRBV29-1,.,CSVAGGSTDTQYF,TGCAGCGTTGCGGGGGGGAGTACAGATACGCAGTATTTT
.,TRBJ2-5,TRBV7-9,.,CASSLDPQETQYF,TGTGCCAGCAGCTTGGATCCTCAAGAGACCCAGTACTTC
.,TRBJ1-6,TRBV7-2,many,CASSPTNSPLHF,TGTGCCAGCAGCCCTACTAATTCACCCCTCCACTTT
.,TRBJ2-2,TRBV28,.,CASRDGAGELFF,TGTGCCAGCAGGGACGGTGCCGGGGAGCTGTTTTTT
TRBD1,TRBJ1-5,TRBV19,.,CASRNLGQGVHQPQHF,TGTGCCAGTAGGAATTTGGGACAGGGGGTTCATCAGCCCCAGCATTTT
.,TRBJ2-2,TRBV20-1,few,CSARGGVSVGELFF,TGCAGTGCCAGGGGGGGTGTGTCGGTCGGGGAGCTGTTTTTT
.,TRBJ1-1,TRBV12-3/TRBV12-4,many,CASSPPQGRTEAFF,TGTGCCAGCAGCCCCCCCCAGGGGCGGACTGAAGCTTTCTTT
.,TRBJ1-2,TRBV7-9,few,CASSLTPVLCYTF,TGTGCCAGCAGCTTGACGCCCGTGTTGTGCTACACCTTC
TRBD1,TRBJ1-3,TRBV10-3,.,CATRPGGLGNTIYF,TGTGCCACCCGACCAGGGGGCCTTGGAAACACCATATATTTT
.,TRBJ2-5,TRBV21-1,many,CASSARRAVCKKETQYF,TGTGCCAGCAGCGCCCGACGGGCGGTATGTAAGAAGGAGACCCAGTACTTC
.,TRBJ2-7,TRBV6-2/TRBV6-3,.,CATSQAGGYEQYF,TGTGCCACCTCCCAGGCGGGTGGCTACGAGCAGTACTTC
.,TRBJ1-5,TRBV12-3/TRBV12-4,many,CASAPERVSNQPQHF,TGTGCCAGCGCCCCTGAGAGGGTCAGCAATCAGCCCCAGCATTTT
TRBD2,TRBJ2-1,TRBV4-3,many,CASSQEPAGRIYNEQFF,TGCGCCAGCAGCCAAGAACCAGCCGGGAGGATCTACAATGAGCAGTTCTTC
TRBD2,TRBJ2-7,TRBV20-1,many,CSASGGGTYEQYF,TGCAGTGCTAGCGGGGGGGGAACCTACGAGCAGTACTTC
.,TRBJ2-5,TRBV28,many,CASSLVLRAPQETQYF,TGTGCCAGCAGTTTGGTACTAAGGGCTCCCCAAGAGACCCAGTACTTC
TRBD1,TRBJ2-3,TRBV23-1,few,CASSLKDRAETDTQYF,TGCGCCAGCAGTCTTAAGGACAGGGCAGAAACAGATACGCAGTATTTT
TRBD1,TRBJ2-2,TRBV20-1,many,CSARDQGQGATGELFF,TGCAGTGCTAGAGATCAGGGACAGGGGGCGACCGGGGAGCTGTTTTTT
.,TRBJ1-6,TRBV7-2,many,CASSSSGTQNSPLHF,TGTGCCAGCAGCTCTAGTGGGACACAGAATTCACCCCTCCACTTT
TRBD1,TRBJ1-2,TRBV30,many,CAWSTGQGGGYTF,TGTGCCTGGAGTACGGGACAGGGTGGTGGCTACACCTTC
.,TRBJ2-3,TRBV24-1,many,CATSDLQQDEDTQYF,TGTGCCACCAGTGATTTGCAACAGGACGAAGATACGCAGTATTTT
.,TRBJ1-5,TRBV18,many,CASSPEVGSGNQPQHF,TGTGCCAGCTCACCAGAGGTTGGGTCAGGGAATCAGCCCCAGCATTTT
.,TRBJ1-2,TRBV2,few,CASKKGERGYTF,TGTGCCAGCAAGAAGGGAGAAAGAGGCTACACCTTC
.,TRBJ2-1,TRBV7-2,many,CASSLATVYNEQFF,TGTGCCAGCAGCTTAGCTACGGTATACAATGAGCAGTTCTTC
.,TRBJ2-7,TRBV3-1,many,CASSQVNIAYEQYF,TGTGCCAGCAGCCAAGTTAACATAGCCTACGAGCAGTACTTC
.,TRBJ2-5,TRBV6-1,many,CASSRKLGLFEETQYF,TGTGCCAGCAGCCGAAAACTGGGACTCTTCGAAGAGACCCAGTACTTC
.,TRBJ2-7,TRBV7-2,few,CASSLMGRPYEQYF,TGTGCCAGCAGCTTAATGGGCAGACCCTACGAGCAGTACTTC
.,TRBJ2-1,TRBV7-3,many,CASSLNGGNEQFF,TGTGCCAGCAGCTTAAATGGGGGGAATGAGCAGTTCTTC
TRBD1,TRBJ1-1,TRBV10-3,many,CAIRDRGAGDTEAFF,TGTGCCATCAGGGACAGGGGCGCCGGGGACACTGAAGCTTTCTTT
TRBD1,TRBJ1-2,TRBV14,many,CASSRDRGGMNYGYTF,TGTGCCAGCAGCCGAGACAGGGGAGGAATGAACTATGGCTACACCTTC
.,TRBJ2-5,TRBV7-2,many,CASSFGPPPRTQYF,TGTGCCAGCAGCTTTGGTCCACCGCCACGGACCCAGTACTTC
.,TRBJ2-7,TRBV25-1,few,CASSELGLANRQYF,TGTGCCAGCAGTGAATTGGGGCTAGCGAACCGTCAGTACTTC
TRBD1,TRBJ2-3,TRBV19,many,CASTTGQGTDTQYF,TGTGCCAGTACGACGGGACAGGGTACAGATACGCAGTATTTT
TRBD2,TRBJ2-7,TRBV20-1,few,CSAQAPGLAGGRYEQYF,TGCAGTGCTCAGGCACCGGGACTAGCGGGAGGGAGATACGAGCAGTACTTC
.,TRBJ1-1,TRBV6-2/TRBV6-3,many,CASSFRNMNTEAFF,TGTGCCAGCAGTTTCAGGAATATGAACACTGAAGCTTTCTTT
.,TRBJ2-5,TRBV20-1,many,CSASIRGQQETQYF,TGCAGTGCTAGTATCCGGGGTCAACAAGAGACCCAGTACTTC
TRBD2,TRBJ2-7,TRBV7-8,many,CASSKTSGRALHYEQYF,TGTGCCAGCAGCAAAACTAGCGGGAGGGCCTTACACTACGAGCAGTACTTC
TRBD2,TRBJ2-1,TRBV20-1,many,CSATGLDSYNEQFF,TGCAGTGCGACCGGACTAGACTCCTACAATGAGCAGTTCTTC
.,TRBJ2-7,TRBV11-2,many,CASSTRTDSLYEQYF,TGTGCCAGCAGCACAAGGACAGATTCTCTTTACGAGCAGTACTTC
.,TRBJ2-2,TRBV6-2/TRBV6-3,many,CASNPFANTGELFF,TGTGCCAGCAACCCGTTCGCGAACACCGGGGAGCTGTTTTTT
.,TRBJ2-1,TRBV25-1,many,CASSESQSREQFF,TGTGCCAGCAGTGAAAGCCAGTCCCGGGAGCAGTTCTTC
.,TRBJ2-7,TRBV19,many,CASSGRTATYEQYF,TGTGCCAGTAGTGGGAGGACTGCAACCTACGAGCAGTACTTC
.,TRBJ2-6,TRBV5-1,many,CASSSGDGGANVLTF,TGCGCCAGCAGCTCAGGGGATGGAGGGGCCAACGTCCTGACTTTC
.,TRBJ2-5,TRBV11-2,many,CASSSMETQYF,TGTGCCAGCAGCTCCATGGAGACCCAGTACTTC
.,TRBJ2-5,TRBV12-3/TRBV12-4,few,CASSPLEVGTQYF,TGTGCCAGCAGTCCCCTAGAGGTTGGGACCCAGTACTTC
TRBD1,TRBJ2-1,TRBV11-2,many,CASSPGGQGYNEQFF,TGTGCCAGCAGCCCTGGGGGACAGGGTTACAATGAGCAGTTCTTC
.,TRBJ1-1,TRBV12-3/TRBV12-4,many,CASSLSFLGAFF,TGTGCCAGCAGTTTAAGCTTCTTGGGAGCTTTCTTT
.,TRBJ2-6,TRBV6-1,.,CASSRVGSGANVLTF,TGTGCCAGCAGCAGGGTGGGCTCTGGGGCCAACGTCCTGACTTTC
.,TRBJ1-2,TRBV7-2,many,CASSLIRDYGYTF,TGTGCCAGCAGCTTAATCAGAGATTATGGCTACACCTTC
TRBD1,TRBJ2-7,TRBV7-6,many,CASSLNRGQGGYEQYF,TGTGCCAGCAGCTTAAACCGGGGACAGGGGGGTTACGAGCAGTACTTC
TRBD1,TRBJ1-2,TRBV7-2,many,CASSPPPTGLVYGYTF,TGTGCCAGCAGCCCTCCCCCGACAGGGCTCGTCTATGGCTACACCTTC
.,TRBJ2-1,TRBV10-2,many,CASSADPPLYNEQFF,TGCGCCAGCAGTGCCGACCCCCCTCTGTACAATGAGCAGTTCTTC
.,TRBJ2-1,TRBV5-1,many,CASSPGTFNEQFF,TGCGCCAGCAGCCCCGGGACTTTCAATGAGCAGTTCTTC